The 10 T cell receptor beta chains below come from one sample, sequenced in a study of T cells in Graves' hyperthyroidism and ophthalmopathy. From RNA transcripts, TCR beta CDR3 regions were amplified. First-round RT-PCR with HTBI primers amplified the TCR CDR3 region. TCRdb reprocessed the multiplex PCR reads with MiXCR, giving one entry per CDR3 protein. The sample consists of around 610,000 distinct CDR3 sequences, roughly 14% of them appearing once. The sequencing input was blood. Receptors were obtained from a woman in her 40s with Graves' ophthalmopathy.

The chain has TRBV5-1 and TRBJ2-7; 8 bases line up with TRBD1. J gave up 5 bases and V 0 bases, and 4 bases lay outside the gene matches. This CDR3 comprises 14 residues. CDR1 and CDR2 (germline): SGHRS, YFSETQ. The CDR3 DNA sequence: TGCGCCAGCAGCTTGGGTGACAGGGGCCACGAGCAGTACTTC. Translating it yields CASSLGDRGHEQYF.

This clonotype was recorded many times. V and J are TRBV6-5 and TRBJ2-7, with 11 bases identical to TRBD1. Germline V gene data show CDR1 as MNHEY and CDR2 as SVGAGI. CDR3 length: 16 amino acids. The trim removed 6 bases at V and 2 bases at J, leaving 9 bases unmatched. The CDR3 nucleotides are TGTGCCAGCAGCTACGATCGGGACAGGGGGACCTACGAGCAGTACTTC. Translating it yields CASSYDRDRGTYEQYF.

This clonotype was detected many times. The chain carries TRBV19 and TRBJ2-2; D may be TRBD1 (6 bases). Germline CDR1 reads LNHDA; CDR2 reads SQIVND (reference sequence). V gave up 3 bases and J gave up 2 bases, with 10 bases separating them. This CDR3 is built from 15 residues. This chain's CDR3 is CASSIGTINTGELFF. The CDR3 DNA follows: TGTGCCAGTAGTATCGGGACAATAAACACCGGGGAGCTGTTTTTT.

This clonotype was counted a few times. The chain combines TRBV20-1 with TRBJ2-7; TRBD2 agrees at 15 bases. The CDR3 loop spans 16 amino acids. V shed 1 base and J 4 bases; nucleotides not matched to a gene: 5. Germline V gene sequence: CDR1 DFQATT, CDR2 SNEGSKA (reference sequence). This CDR3 reads CSARGTSGRDLYEQYF. The CDR3 DNA reads TGCAGTGCTAGAGGGACTAGCGGGAGGGACCTATACGAGCAGTACTTC.

This clonotype was seen at least ten times. The chain links TRBV14 to TRBJ2-7, with 12 bases aligning to TRBD2. The V segment lost 1 base and the J segment 7 bases; nucleotides outside the gene matches: 8. There are 16 residues in the CDR3. The germline gives CDR1 SGHDN, CDR2 FVKESK. CDR3 in DNA: TGTGCCAGCAGCCAAGGGACTAGCGGGGTCCCGGGGGAGCAGTACTTC. Translated, it gives CASSQGTSGVPGEQYF.

This clonotype has ten or more counts. The chain carries TRBV4-2 and TRBJ2-7; 10 nucleotides match TRBD2. V shed 0 bases and J 2 bases; nucleotides not matched to a gene: 4. The CDR3 is made up of 16 amino acids. Germline V gene sequence: CDR1 LGHNA, CDR2 YNFKEQ. CDR3 nucleotide sequence: TGTGCCAGCAGCCAAGATTGGACTAGCGGTACCTACGAGCAGTACTTC. This translates into CASSQDWTSGTYEQYF.

This clonotype was found many times. Relative to the germline gene, one junction end is altered; a read error may explain this. The chain combines TRBV7-6 with TRBJ2-7; D might be TRBD2 (5 bases). CDR1 SGHVS and CDR2 FNYEAQ come from the germline V gene. The CDR3 has 20 residues. CDR3 in amino acids: CASSLGPVGDGLQSSYEQYF. CDR3 DNA sequence: TGTGCTAGCAGCTTAGGGCCGGTCGGCGACGGACTCCAAAGCTCCTACGAGCAGTACTTC.

This clonotype has at least ten counts. V and J are TRBV12-3 or TRBV12-4 and TRBJ1-2; D remains ambiguous. The CDR3 contains 14 residues. V lost 3 bases to trimming and J lost 0 bases, with 8 bases between them. The CDR3 DNA reads as TGTGCCAGCAGTTTGGAATACTCTAACTATGGCTACACCTTC. Amino acid sequence: CASSLEYSNYGYTF.

This clonotype was observed at least ten times. The DNA of the CDR3 is TGTGCCAGCACTGAGCGGCCTCAGGGCACTGAAGCTTTCTTT. As protein: CASTERPQGTEAFF. J is TRBJ1-1 and V is TRBV2; tentative D call: TRBD1 (5 bases). CDR1 is SNHLY, CDR2 FYNNEI, per germline. The V and J ends lost 7 bases and 4 bases respectively, with 16 bases between them. The CDR3 is 14 amino acids.

This clonotype was counted at least ten times. The chain has TRBV20-1 and TRBJ1-2; D perhaps matches TRBD1 (6 bases). The CDR3 contains 14 residues. With 2 bases removed from V and 4 bases from J, the gap between germline ends came to 14 bases. In germline, CDR1 is DFQATT, CDR2 SNEGSKA (reference sequence). The CDR3 sequence: CSARRDTLRYGYTF. In DNA, the CDR3 is TGCAGTGCTAGACGGGACACCCTTCGCTATGGCTACACCTTC.